Below are 5 T cell receptor beta chains sequenced from a single sample in a study of CD8+ T cells in alopecia areata. Treatment meaning: oral pan-JAK inhibitor, 5-10 mg twice daily. Extracted from the samples, RNA was reverse transcribed into cDNA to serve as the sequencing template. Clones were sequenced by immunoSEQ multiplex PCR, and TCRdb holds only the in-frame ones, with some missing. The table shows more than 95,000 clones, with around 60% occurring only once. The sequenced sample was CD4+ T cells sorted from blood, obtained at week 4, from a patient treated with tofacitinib. These receptors were taken from a human donor with alopecia areata.

CDR3 protein: CASPRVNVLTF. The CDR3 nucleotides read TGTGCCAGCCCCCGGGTCAACGTCCTGACTTTC. The J gene is TRBJ2-6, the V gene TRBV21-1; the table's D call, TRBD2, has no DNA check behind it. TRBV21-1 is recorded as a pseudogene. The CDR3 totals 11 residues.

The V and J genes are TRBV9 and TRBJ2-7, with 8 bases that match TRBD2. With V trimmed by 4 bases and J by 2 bases, 5 bases remained unmatched. Per germline, CDR1 SGDLS and CDR2 YYNGEE. The CDR3 is made up of 14 amino acids. The CDR3 nucleotides read TGTGCCAGCAGCCTGACTAGCGCCACCTACGAGCAGTACTTC. Translation gives CASSLTSATYEQYF.

This clone was recorded a few times. This chain uses TRBV29-1 with TRBJ2-1; possible D gene TRBD1, 6 bases. Germline CDR1 and CDR2: SQVTM and ANQGSEA. The length of the CDR3 is 13 residues. The V and J ends lost 7 bases and 8 bases respectively, with 18 bases between them. The CDR3 nucleotides are TGCAGCGCGACAGGCGAGTCCGGTTATGAGCAGTTCTTC. Its translation is CSATGESGYEQFF.

V usage is TRBV2 and J usage is TRBJ1-5; TRBD1 matches 9 bases. Germline values: CDR1 SNHLY, CDR2 FYNNEI. The CDR3 is made up of 15 amino acids. J gave up 6 bases and V 6 bases, and 9 bases lay outside the gene matches. The CDR3, as DNA: TGTGCCAGCAGCGGGGACAGGGACCCGGGTCAGCCCCAGCATTTT. As protein: CASSGDRDPGQPQHF.

This clone was detected a few times. The chain links TRBV11-2 to TRBJ2-3; D call uncertain. V lost 0 bases and J lost 3, with 7 bases in between. CDR1 and CDR2 (germline): SGHAT, FQNNGV. CDR3 length: 14 amino acids. CDR3: CASSLDFQTDTQYF. CDR3 nucleotides: TGTGCCAGCAGCTTAGATTTTCAGACAGATACGCAGTATTTT.